This T cell receptor beta chain was observed in a study of T cells in Graves' hyperthyroidism and ophthalmopathy. Trimming removed 5 bases at V and 0 bases at J, with 20 bases between. Germline-derived CDR1 and CDR2 are DFQATT and SNEGSKA (reference sequence). The CDR3 extends over 17 amino acids. Ophthalmopathy patients had Clinical Activity Score at least 3, NOSPECS grade at least 4, duration under 3 months. Researchers took RNA transcripts and amplified the TCR beta CDR3 regions from them. Initially, a first-round RT-PCR of the TCR CDR3 employed the HTBI primer set. TCRdb reprocessed the multiplex PCR reads via MiXCR and lists one record per CDR3 protein. Among about 640,000 distinct CDR3 sequences, roughly 20% were seen once, and the ten largest hold roughly 30%.

The chain combines TRBV20-1 with TRBJ1-5, with D maybe TRBD1 (5 bases). The sequence derives from a man aged 25-45 years with Graves' ophthalmopathy. The sequenced sample was blood. The CDR3 nucleotides read TGCAGTGCTGGGGGGGGGGGGAGAAGCGATAGCAATCAGCCCCAGCATTTT. Encoded protein: CSAGGGGRSDSNQPQHF.